Below, one TCR beta chain is given with its context. Its antigen remains undetermined. No base qualities exist here, and no much larger clone lies one base off it. The data are from a study of cytomegalovirus exposure and HLA in healthy donors (dated by TCRdb to about 2017). Concerning the study at large: In an earlier analysis of about 560 of the donors, approximately 300 Gb of sequence data and 90 million to 130 million unique TCR beta sequences from about 179 million T cells were reported. About 320 gigabases of sequencing data and some 85 million unique TCR sequences were included in an early release covering 550 to 800 HLA-typed donors. Of the roughly 390 genotyped donors, roughly 85% fell in the genetic ancestry cluster associated with self-reported Caucasian donors. The study aimed to test whether cataloging public T cell receptors could reveal signatures of past pathogen exposure. Using immunosequencing, the study profiled T cell repertoires from around 670 subjects and related those repertoires to cytomegalovirus serostatus. Along with the roughly 710-subject first cohort, a separate validation cohort of more than 90 different subjects was used. To predict cytomegalovirus infection status, the study combined high-throughput TCR immunosequencing, statistical association of individual TCRs with disease status, and machine learning. To study patterns of TCR occurrence, a later analysis re-analyzed previously published TCR beta repertoires from hundreds of donors and added high-resolution HLA genotyping. The later analysis used no new phenotypic data to find candidate immune exposures, relying instead on TCR beta sequences and their occurrence across donors. To decide whether each TCR beta V gene segment behaved as functional or pseudogenic, an earlier analysis of some 600 of the donors relied on high-throughput TCR beta sequencing. Alongside the repertoire data, information on donor age, sex, ethnicity and CMV serostatus was compiled. In a later genetic analysis, genome-wide SNP genotypes for about three fifths of the roughly 670 donors were used, and that subset was treated as a discovery cohort. Every repertoire in the discovery cohort had been generated on one and the same sequencing platform. Both class I and class II loci were covered by HLA typing, at four-digit resolution. Typing coverage differed by locus: A, B, C, DRB1 and DQB1 were typed in roughly 629-640 donors, DQA1 in approximately 520, DPA1 in some 570, and DPB1 in 450 to 480. Because of strong linkage in the cohort, roughly five DR-DQ haplotypes were treated as single units for association and clustering. Among 350 to 400 genotyped donors of the cohort, an average of about 240,000 unique TCR beta nucleotide sequences were sequenced per donor, roughly 18% of them non-productive.

Broader findings and caveats from the paper: Broadly in line with IMGT annotations, most TCR beta V segments showed up in productive rearrangements about 87% or about 30% of the time in an earlier analysis of approximately 600 of the donors. The presence/absence analyses assumed that sequencing depth was roughly uniform across donors, and that assumption may not be true. V-gene and J-gene trimming of TCR beta chains was associated with a missense DCLRE1C variant in a later genetic analysis, and the association was replicated in an independent cohort. In a later genetic analysis, fewer N-insertions in productive TCRs were reported among donors in an Asian-associated ancestry cluster than the approximately 670-donor mean. In vitro tests confirmed that three of the cytomegalovirus-associated TCR beta chains recognize cytomegalovirus antigens. HLA typing was unavailable for some donors at each locus, so association tests used only the typed subset. In a later analysis, HLA-associated TCR beta chains were found to be more clonally expanded and to have lower generation probabilities than equally common non-associated chains. Linkage disequilibrium might explain the correlated functional status among segregating V segments, but an unknown experimental factor could not be excluded. The authors suggested that the approach could potentially be generalized to other disease states and immunological phenotypes. The study listed 150 to 200 TCR beta chains as associated with cytomegalovirus. A later analysis found that most CMV-associated TCR beta chains appeared HLA-restricted, with HLA associations seemingly driven largely by CMV exposure. Across donors, most TCR sequences were observed very rarely, whereas some public TCRs were present in many individuals. A group of highly shared sequence variants was considered likely to be a technical artifact of the sequencing pipeline. The earlier analysis of approximately 560 of the donors excluded 15 to 20 rarely observed V segments, including chromosome 9 orphons, because counts were too low. In both the original and validation cohorts, the classifier was reported to diagnose cytomegalovirus status with high specificity and sensitivity. In a later analysis, TCR association rates were found to vary across HLA loci, with the most associated TCRs seen for DRB1 alleles and the fewest for HLA-C alleles. At a false discovery rate of 0.05, a later analysis linked around 17,000 TCR beta sequences to specific HLA alleles. CMV serostatus was the only immune exposure information available for the cohort. Some IMGT-functional V segments, including TRBV6-2 and TRBV6-3, could not be distinguished by the 87-base-pair reads and were therefore excluded. When HLA alleles, especially DR and DQ, strongly co-occurred, attributing TCR associations to individual alleles was difficult. A further reported finding was that TCR beta sequences accurately predicted the HLA-A and HLA-B alleles for most subjects in the first cohort. Several of the top co-occurrence clusters appeared to be linked to parvovirus B19, influenza, CMV and Epstein-Barr virus, according to a later analysis. This cohort had only TCR beta chains sequenced, and the lack of alpha or paired-chain data limited which features could be detected.

Library construction relied on the immunoSEQ multiplex PCR assay. For the multiplex PCR, a mixture combining 60 forward primers for TCR Vbeta segments and 13 reverse primers for TCR Jbeta segments was used. The CDR3 region of rearranged TCR beta genes was amplified from genomic DNA with a multiplex PCR assay. On the Illumina HiSeq System, the amplified TCR beta libraries were sequenced as 87-base-pair reads. Per the authors' processing: A later analysis tallied 70 million to 100 million unique TCR beta chains across the 666 repertoires, and about 10 million of those chains were shared by two or more donors. Raw reads were error-corrected and collapsed into unique sequences with a nearest-neighbor algorithm that merged closely related sequences to remove PCR and sequencing errors. CDR3 sequences were aligned to IMGT reference sequences to assign V, D and J gene segments. For a sequence to be retained, a match of at least six nucleotides to both a V gene segment and a J gene segment was required. A rearrangement counted as productive if the CDR3 had no stop codons and remained in frame with V and J, and every other rearrangement counted as non-productive. Following IMGT convention, CDR3 was defined as the stretch from the second conserved V-encoded cysteine to the conserved J-encoded phenylalanine. Sequences without an unambiguous match to a single V gene segment were excluded from the earlier analysis of about 600 of the donors. An earlier analysis of approximately 590 of the donors classified V segments as functional when productive rearrangements were above 56.7% and as segregating when the standard deviation between donors was above 5%. A statistical classification framework was built to diagnose cytomegalovirus status from the catalog of TCR beta chain sequences. In a later analysis, TCR nucleotide sequences were compared against IMGT/GENE-DB human TR gene sequences so that V and J genes could be assigned. A later analysis assigned CDR3 sequences and most-parsimonious VDJ recombination scenarios with the TCRdist pipeline. In a later analysis, each TCR beta chain was defined by its CDR3 amino acid sequence together with its V-gene family, and reads without a unique V-gene family were excluded. In a later analysis, 550 to 650 highly shared, low-generation-probability nucleotide sequences were removed to address suspected cross-contamination and a sequencing artifact. In a later analysis, a clonal expansion index for each public chain was calculated from normalized within-repertoire ranks of inferred template counts. Generation probabilities in a later analysis came from a VDJ recombination model fitted to out-of-frame rearrangements, and those results were checked against IGoR. Hypergeometric tests were used in a later analysis to score TCR-TCR, TCR-HLA and TCR-CMV co-occurrence, with a repertoire-size bias correction applied to the TCR pairs. To estimate false discovery rates, a later analysis permuted the HLA or CMV assignments 20 times. A later analysis grouped co-occurring TCRs with DBSCAN, adding TCRdist sequence similarity when clustering within HLA-allele-positive subsets. For co-occurrence clustering, repertoires with fewer than 30,000 or more than 120,000 public chains were excluded, along with about five repertoires with anomalous nucleotide sharing. TCRdb carries this immuneACCESS record with in-frame sequences only. Its versions omit some clonotypes, under half of them owing to an unresolved V gene in the studies checked, with the rest unexplained. The DNA was the basis for D and trimming; V, J and clone size are from that table. A total of fewer than 200,000 clones appear in this sample, roughly 80% of them only once. The top ten clones comprise about 1.8% of the sample.

The cohort consisted of 670 or so healthy bone marrow donors. Cohort members were all nominally healthy when sampled, although unrecorded immune exposures were likely present. The donor was CMV seronegative and belonged to the group of more than 300 seronegative cohort members. Each donor provided a peripheral blood sample, and peripheral blood mononuclear cells were used for TCR beta sequencing. The Qiagen DNeasy Blood Extraction Kit was used to extract genomic DNA from the blood cell samples. V is reduced by 5 bases and J by 5 bases, leaving a spacing of 15 bases between them. The CDR3 covers 14 residues, taking in both the cysteine and the phenylalanine. Just the 42-base CDR3 DNA is kept, in frame starting at base 1. The germline V gene (reference sequence) provides CDR1 MNHEY and CDR2 SMNVEV.

The chain couples TRBV27 to TRBJ2-5; perhaps TRBD2 is the D gene, with 7 bases matching. Sequencing was carried out using PBMCs. The TCR comes from a woman aged 18 to 35 in good health and CMV-seronegative. The CDR3 is CASSQGGAGETQYF. The base sequence is TGTGCCAGCAGTCAAGGGGGGGCGGGGGAGACCCAGTACTTC.